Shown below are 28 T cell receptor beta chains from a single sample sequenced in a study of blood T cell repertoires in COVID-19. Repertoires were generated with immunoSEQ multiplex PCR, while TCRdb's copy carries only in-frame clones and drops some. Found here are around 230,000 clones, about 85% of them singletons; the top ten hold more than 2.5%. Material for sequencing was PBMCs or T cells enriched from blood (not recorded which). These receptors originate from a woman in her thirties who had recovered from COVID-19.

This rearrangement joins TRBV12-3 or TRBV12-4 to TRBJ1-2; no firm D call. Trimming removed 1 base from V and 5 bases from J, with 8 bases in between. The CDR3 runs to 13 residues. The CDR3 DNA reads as TGTGCCAGCAGTTTAGGGGCAGTATATGGCTACACCTTC. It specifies CASSLGAVYGYTF.

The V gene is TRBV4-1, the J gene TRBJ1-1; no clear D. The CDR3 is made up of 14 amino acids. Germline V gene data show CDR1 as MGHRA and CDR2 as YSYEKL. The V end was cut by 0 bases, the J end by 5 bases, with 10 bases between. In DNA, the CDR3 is TGCGCCAGCAGCCAAGAGATCCGAGGGACTGAAGCTTTCTTT. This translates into CASSQEIRGTEAFF.

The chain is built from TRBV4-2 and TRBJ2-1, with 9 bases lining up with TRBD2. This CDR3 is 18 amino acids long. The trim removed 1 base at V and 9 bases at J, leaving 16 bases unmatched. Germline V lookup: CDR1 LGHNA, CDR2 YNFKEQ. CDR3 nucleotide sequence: TGTGCCAGCAGCCAAGCGGGCCTCCGCGGGGGGGCCTCAGGTGAGCAGTTCTTC. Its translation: CASSQAGLRGGASGEQFF.

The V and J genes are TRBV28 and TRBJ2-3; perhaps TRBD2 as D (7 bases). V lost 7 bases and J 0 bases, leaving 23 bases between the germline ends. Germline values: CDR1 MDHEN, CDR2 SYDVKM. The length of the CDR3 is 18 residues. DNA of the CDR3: TGTGCCAGCACCGAGCCAACGGGCGGGGGCTCTAGCACAGATACGCAGTATTTT. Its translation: CASTEPTGGGSSTDTQYF.

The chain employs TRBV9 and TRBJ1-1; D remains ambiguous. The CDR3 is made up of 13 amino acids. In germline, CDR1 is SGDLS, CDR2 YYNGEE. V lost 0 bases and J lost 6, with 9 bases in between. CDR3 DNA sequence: TGTGCCAGCAGCGTAGGATCAGGCGCTGAAGCTTTCTTT. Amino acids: CASSVGSGAEAFF.

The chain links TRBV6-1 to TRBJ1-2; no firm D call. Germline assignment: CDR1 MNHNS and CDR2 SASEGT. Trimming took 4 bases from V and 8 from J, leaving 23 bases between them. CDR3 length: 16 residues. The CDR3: CASSANAAIGVVGYTF. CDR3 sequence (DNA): TGTGCCAGCAGTGCGAACGCAGCCATCGGGGTCGTAGGCTACACCTTC.

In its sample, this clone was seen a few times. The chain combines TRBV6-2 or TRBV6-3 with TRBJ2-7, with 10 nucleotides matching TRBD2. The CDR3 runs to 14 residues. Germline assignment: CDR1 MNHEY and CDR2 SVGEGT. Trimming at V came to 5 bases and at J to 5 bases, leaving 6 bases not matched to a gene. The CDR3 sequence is CASSIGLAVDEQYF. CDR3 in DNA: TGTGCCAGCAGTATCGGACTAGCGGTCGACGAGCAGTACTTC.

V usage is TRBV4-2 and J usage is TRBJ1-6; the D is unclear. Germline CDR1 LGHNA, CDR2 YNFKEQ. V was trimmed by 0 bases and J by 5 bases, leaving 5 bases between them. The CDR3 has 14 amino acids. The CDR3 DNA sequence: TGTGCCAGCAGCCAAGACGGGAATAATTCACCCCTCCACTTT. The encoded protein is CASSQDGNNSPLHF.

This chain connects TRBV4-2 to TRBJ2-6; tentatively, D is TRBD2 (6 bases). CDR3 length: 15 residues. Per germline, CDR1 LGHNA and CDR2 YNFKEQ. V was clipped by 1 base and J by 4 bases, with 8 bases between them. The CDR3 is CASSQGGTGANVLTF. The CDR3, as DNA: TGTGCCAGCAGCCAAGGCGGGACGGGGGCCAACGTCCTGACTTTC.

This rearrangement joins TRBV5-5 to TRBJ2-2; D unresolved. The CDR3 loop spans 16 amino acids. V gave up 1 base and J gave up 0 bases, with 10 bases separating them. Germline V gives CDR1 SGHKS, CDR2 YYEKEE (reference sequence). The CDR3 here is CASSLLSIANTGELFF. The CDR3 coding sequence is TGTGCCAGCAGCTTGCTCTCTATTGCGAACACCGGGGAGCTGTTTTTT. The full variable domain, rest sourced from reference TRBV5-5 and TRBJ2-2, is DAGVTQSPTHLIKTRGQQVTLRCSPISGHKSVSWYQQVLGQGPQFIFQYYEKEERGRGNFPDRFSARQFPNYSSELNVNALLLGDSALYLCASSLLSIANTGELFFGEGSRLTVL.

CDR3 in DNA: TGCGCCAGCAGCCCCCCAGGCTACGAGCAGTACTTC. Residues: CASSPPGYEQYF. The V gene is TRBV4-1, the J gene TRBJ2-7; D call uncertain. Trimming took 4 bases from V and 3 from J, leaving 7 bases between them. The germline gives CDR1 MGHRA, CDR2 YSYEKL. The CDR3 runs to 12 residues.

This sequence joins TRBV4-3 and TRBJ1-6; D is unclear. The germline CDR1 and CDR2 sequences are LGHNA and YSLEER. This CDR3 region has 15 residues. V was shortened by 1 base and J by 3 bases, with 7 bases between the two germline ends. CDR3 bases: TGCGCCAGCAGCCAAGGGCCCGACTATAATTCACCCCTCCACTTT. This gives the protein CASSQGPDYNSPLHF.

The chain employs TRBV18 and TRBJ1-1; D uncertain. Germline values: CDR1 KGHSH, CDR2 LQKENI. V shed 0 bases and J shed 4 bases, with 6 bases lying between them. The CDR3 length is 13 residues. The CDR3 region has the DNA TGTGCCAGCTCACCACCGAGAATCACTGAAGCTTTCTTT. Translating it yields CASSPPRITEAFF.

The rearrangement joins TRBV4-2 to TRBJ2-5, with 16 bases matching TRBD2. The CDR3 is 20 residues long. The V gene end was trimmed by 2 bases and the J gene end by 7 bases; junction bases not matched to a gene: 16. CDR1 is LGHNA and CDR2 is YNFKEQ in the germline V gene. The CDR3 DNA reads TGTGCCAGCAGCCAACAGGCCGGGACTAGCGGGGGGGGGCTCAGCGGGACCCAGTACTTC. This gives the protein CASSQQAGTSGGGLSGTQYF.

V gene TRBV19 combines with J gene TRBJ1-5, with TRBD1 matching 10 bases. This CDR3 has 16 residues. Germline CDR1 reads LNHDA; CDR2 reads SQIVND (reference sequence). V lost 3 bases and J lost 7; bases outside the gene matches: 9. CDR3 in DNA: TGTGCCAGTAGTATTTACGGGACAGGGGAAGGACAGCCCCAGCATTTT. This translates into CASSIYGTGEGQPQHF.

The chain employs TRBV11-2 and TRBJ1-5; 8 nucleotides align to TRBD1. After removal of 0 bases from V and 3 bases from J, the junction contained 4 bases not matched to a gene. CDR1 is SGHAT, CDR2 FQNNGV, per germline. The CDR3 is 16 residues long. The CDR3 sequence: CASSLETGVYNQPQHF. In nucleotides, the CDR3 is TGTGCCAGCAGCTTAGAGACAGGGGTATACAATCAGCCCCAGCATTTT.

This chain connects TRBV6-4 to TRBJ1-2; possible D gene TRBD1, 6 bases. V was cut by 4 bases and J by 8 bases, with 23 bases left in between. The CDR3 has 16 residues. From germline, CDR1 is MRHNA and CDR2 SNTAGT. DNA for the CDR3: TGTGCCAGCAGTGCGTTCGTTGATCTGGGGGCACGGGGCTACACCTTC. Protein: CASSAFVDLGARGYTF.

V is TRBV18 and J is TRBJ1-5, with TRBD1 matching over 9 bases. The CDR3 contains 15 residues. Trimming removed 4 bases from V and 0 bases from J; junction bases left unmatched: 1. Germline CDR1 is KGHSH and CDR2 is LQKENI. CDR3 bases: TGTGCCAGCTCACAGGGACAGGGTAGCAATCAGCCCCAGCATTTT. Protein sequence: CASSQGQGSNQPQHF.

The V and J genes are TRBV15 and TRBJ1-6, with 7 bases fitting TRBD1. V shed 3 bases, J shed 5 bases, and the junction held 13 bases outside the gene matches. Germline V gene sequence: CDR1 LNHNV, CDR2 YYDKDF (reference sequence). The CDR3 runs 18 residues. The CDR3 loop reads CATSSILTTGVDNSPLHF. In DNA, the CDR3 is TGTGCCACCAGCAGCATACTGACAACAGGGGTGGATAATTCACCCCTCCACTTT.

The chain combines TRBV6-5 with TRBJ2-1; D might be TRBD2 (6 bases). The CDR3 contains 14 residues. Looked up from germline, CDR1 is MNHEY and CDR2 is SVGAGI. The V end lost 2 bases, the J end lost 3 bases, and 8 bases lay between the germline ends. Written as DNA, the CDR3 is TGTGCCAGCAGTTACGGGCGGGACTACAATGAGCAGTTCTTC. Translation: CASSYGRDYNEQFF.

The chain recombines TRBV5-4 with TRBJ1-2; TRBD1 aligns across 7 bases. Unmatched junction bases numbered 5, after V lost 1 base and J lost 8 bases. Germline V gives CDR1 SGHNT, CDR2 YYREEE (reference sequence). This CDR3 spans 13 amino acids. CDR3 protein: CASSLQGVEGYTF. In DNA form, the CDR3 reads TGTGCCAGCAGCTTGCAGGGGGTCGAAGGCTACACCTTC.

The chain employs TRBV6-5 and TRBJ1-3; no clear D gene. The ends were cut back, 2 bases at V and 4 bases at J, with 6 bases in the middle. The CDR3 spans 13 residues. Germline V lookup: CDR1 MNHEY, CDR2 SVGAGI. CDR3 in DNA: TGTGCCAGCAGTTACGCAGAAGGAAACACCATATATTTT. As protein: CASSYAEGNTIYF.

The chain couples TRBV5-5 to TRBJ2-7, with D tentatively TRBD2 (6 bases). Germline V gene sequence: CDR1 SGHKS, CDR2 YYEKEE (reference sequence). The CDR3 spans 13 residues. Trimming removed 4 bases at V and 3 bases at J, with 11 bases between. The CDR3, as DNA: TGTGCCAGCAGCGGGCGGGGAATCTACGAGCAGTACTTC. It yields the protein CASSGRGIYEQYF.

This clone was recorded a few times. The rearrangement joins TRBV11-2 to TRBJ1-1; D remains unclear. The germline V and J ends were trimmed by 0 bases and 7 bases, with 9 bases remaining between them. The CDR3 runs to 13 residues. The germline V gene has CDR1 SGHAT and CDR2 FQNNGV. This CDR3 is CASSLDLAVEAFF. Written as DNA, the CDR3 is TGTGCCAGCAGCTTAGATTTGGCGGTTGAAGCTTTCTTT.

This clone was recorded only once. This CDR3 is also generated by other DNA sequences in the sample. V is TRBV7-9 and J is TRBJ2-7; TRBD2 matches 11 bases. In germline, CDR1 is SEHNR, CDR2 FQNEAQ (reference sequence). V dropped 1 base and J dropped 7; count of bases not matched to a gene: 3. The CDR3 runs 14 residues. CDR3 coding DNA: TGTGCCAGCAGCTTAGTGCTAGCGGGGGGTGAGCAGTACTTC. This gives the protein CASSLVLAGGEQYF. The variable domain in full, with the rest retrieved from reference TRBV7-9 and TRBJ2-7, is DTGVSQNPRHKITKRGQNVTFRCDPISEHNRLYWYRQTLGQGPEFLTYFQNEAQLEKSRLLSDRFSAERPKGSFSTLEIQRTEQGDSAMYLCASSLVLAGGEQYFGPGTRLTVT.

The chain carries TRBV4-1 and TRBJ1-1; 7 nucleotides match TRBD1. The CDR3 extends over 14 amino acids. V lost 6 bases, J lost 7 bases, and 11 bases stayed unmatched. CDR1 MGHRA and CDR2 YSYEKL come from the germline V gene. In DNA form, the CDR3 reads TGCGCCAGCAGAGAACCACAGGGGAGGAGTGAAGCTTTCTTT. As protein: CASREPQGRSEAFF.

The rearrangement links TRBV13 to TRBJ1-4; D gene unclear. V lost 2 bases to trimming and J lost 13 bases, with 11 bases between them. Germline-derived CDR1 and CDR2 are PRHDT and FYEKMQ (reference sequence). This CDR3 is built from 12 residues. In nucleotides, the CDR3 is TGTGCCAGCAGCTTACGCGGGGAGGGACTGTTTTTT. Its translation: CASSLRGEGLFF.

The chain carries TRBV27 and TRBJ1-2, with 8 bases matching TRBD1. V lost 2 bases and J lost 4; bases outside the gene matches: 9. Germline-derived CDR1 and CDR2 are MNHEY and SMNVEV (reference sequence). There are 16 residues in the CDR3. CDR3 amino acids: CASSLGQGSGGYGYTF. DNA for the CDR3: TGTGCCAGCAGTTTAGGACAGGGAAGTGGTGGCTATGGCTACACCTTC.